This T cell receptor beta chain was retrieved from a study of identical twins. Study-level points and caveats: The presence of invariant MAIT and iNKT cells could partly confound analyses of zero-insertion sequences.

This clonotype was recorded a few times. Its cognate antigen is unknown. TCRdb analysed the 5' RACE reads with MiXCR anew, one entry per CDR3 protein. Among under 250,000 distinct CDR3 sequences listed, around 6.9% were seen once. Trimming shortened V by 5 bases and J by 0 bases, and 10 bases separated the two germline ends. CDR3 length: 14 amino acids. Per germline, CDR1 LNHNV and CDR2 YYDKDF (reference sequence). In every case, the donor was a healthy Caucasian. The same data also went into a second study, on yellow fever vaccine responses in identical twins.

This rearrangement joins TRBV15 to TRBJ1-2, with TRBD1 as a possible D gene (6 bases). The material sequenced was memory (CD45RO+) T cells sorted from blood. This TCR was sampled from a woman aged 18-29 years in good health. Here the CDR3 DNA reads TGTGCCACCAGCCCGGGGGGGCCTAACTATGGCTACACCTTC. Encoded protein: CATSPGGPNYGYTF. Variable domain in full (rest from reference TRBV15 and TRBJ1-2): DAMVIQNPRYQVTQFGKPVTLSCSQTLNHNVMYWYQQKSSQAPKLLFHYYDKDFNNEADTPDNFQSRRPNTSFCFLDIRSPGLGDTAMYLCATSPGGPNYGYTFGSGTRLTVV.